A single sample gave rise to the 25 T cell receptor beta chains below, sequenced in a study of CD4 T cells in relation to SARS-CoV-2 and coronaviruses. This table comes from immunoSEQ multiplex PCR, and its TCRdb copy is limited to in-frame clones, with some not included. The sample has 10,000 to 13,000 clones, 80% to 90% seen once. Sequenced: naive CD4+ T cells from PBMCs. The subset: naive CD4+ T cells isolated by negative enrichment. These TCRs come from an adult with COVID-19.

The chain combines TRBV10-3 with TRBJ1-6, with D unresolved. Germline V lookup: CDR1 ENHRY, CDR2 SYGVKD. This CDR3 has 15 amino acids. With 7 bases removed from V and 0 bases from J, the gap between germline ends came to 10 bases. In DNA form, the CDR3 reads TGTGCCATCAAGGGCACTAGCTCCTATAATTCACCCCTCCACTTT. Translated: CAIKGTSSYNSPLHF.

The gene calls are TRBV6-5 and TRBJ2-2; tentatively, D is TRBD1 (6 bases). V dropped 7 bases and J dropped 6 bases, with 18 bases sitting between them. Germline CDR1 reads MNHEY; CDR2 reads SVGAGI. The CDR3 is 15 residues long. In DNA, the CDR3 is TGTGCCAGCACTGGCAGGGGAAGTTTGCCCGGGGAGCTGTTTTTT. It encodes CASTGRGSLPGELFF.

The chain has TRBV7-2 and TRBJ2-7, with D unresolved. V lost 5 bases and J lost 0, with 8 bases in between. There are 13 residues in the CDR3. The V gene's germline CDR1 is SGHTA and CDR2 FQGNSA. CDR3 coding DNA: TGTGCCAGCAGCCACGCCCCCTCCTACGAGCAGTACTTC. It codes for CASSHAPSYEQYF.

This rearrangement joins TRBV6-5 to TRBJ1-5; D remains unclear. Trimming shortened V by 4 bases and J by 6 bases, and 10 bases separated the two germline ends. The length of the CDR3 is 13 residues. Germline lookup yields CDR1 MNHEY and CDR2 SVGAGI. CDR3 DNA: TGTGCCAGCAGTTGGTCCACTCGTCAGCCCCAGCATTTT. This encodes CASSWSTRQPQHF.

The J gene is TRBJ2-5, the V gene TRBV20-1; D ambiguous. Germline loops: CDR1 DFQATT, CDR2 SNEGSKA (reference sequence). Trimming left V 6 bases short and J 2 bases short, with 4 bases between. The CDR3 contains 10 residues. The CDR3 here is CSAPQETQYF. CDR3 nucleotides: TGCAGTGCGCCACAAGAGACCCAGTACTTC.

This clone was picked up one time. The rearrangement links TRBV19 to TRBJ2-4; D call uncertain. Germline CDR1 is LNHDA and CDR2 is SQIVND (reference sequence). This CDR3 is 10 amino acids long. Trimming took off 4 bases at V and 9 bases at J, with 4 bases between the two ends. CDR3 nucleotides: TGTGCCAGTAGTAACGGCATTCAGTACTTC. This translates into CASSNGIQYF. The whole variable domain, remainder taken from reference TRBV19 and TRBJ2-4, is DGGITQSPKYLFRKEGQNVTLSCEQNLNHDAMYWYRQDPGQGLRLIYYSQIVNDFQKGDIAEGYSVSREKKESFPLTVTSAQKNPTAFYLCASSNGIQYFGAGTRLSVL.

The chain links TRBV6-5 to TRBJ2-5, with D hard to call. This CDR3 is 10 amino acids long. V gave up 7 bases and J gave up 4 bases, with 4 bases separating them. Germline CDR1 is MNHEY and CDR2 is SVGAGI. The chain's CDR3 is CASMGETQYF. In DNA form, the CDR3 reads TGTGCCAGCATGGGAGAGACCCAGTACTTC.

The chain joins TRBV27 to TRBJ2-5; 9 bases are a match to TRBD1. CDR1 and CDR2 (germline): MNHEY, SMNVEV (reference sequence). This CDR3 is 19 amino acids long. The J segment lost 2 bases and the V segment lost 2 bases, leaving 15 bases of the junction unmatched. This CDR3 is CASSLNAFPGQGGQETQYF. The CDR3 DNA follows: TGTGCCAGCAGTTTAAATGCCTTTCCGGGACAGGGCGGGCAAGAGACCCAGTACTTC.

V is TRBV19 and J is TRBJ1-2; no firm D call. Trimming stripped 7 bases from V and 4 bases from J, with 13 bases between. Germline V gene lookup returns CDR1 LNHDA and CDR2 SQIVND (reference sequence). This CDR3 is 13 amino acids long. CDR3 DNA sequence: TGTGCCAGTATAGCGCCGGAGGCCTATGGCTACACCTTC. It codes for CASIAPEAYGYTF.

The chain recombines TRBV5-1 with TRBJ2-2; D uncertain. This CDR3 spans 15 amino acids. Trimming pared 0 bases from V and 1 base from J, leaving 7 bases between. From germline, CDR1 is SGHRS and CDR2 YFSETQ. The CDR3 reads CASSLGQMNTGELFF. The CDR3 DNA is TGCGCCAGCAGCTTGGGCCAGATGAACACCGGGGAGCTGTTTTTT.

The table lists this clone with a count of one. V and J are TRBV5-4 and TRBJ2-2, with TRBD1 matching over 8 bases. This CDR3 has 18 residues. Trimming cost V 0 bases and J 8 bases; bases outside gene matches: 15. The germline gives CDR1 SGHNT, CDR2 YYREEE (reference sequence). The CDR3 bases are TGTGCCAGCAGCTTGGCTGGCGTTTTGTCAGGGGGCGGAGGGGAGCTGTTTTTT. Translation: CASSLAGVLSGGGGELFF.

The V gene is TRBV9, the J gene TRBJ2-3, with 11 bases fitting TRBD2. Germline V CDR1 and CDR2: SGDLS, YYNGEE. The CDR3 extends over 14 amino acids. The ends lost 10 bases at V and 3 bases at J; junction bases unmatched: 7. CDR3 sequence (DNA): TGTGCCTCGACTGTAGCGGGGGGGACAGATACGCAGTATTTT. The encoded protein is CASTVAGGTDTQYF. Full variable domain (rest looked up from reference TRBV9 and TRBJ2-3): DSGVTQTPKHLITATGQRVTLRCSPRSGDLSVYWYQQSLDQGLQFLIQYYNGEERAKGNILERFSAQQFPDLHSELNLSSLELGDSALYFCASTVAGGTDTQYFGPGTRLTVL.

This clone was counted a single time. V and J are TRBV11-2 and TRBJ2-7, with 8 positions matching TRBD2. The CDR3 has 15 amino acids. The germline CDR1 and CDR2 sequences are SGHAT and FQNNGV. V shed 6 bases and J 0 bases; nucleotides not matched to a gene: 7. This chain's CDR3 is CASSTNGGVSYEQYF. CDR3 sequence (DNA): TGTGCCAGCAGTACTAACGGGGGGGTCTCCTACGAGCAGTACTTC.

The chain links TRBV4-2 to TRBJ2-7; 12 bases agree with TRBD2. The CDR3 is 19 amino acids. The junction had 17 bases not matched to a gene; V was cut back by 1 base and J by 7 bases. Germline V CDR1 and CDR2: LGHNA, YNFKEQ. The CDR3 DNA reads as TGTGCCAGCAGCCAAGGCCGGACTAGCGGGGACCGGAGGTTTTGGGAGCAGTACTTC. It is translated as CASSQGRTSGDRRFWEQYF.

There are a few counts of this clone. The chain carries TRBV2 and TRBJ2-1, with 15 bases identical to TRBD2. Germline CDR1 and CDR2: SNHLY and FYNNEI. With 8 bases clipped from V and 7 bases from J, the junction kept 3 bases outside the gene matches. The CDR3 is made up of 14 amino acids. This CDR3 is CASGTSGGINEQFF. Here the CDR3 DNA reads TGTGCCAGCGGGACTAGCGGGGGGATAAATGAGCAGTTCTTC.

This CDR3 is CASSIDGQGSGNTIYF. CDR3 DNA: TGTGCCAGTAGTATAGACGGACAGGGCTCTGGAAACACCATATATTTT. V usage is TRBV19 and J usage is TRBJ1-3; TRBD1 agrees at 8 bases. The CDR3 has 16 amino acids. V shed 0 bases and J 0 bases; nucleotides not matched to a gene: 1. In germline, CDR1 is LNHDA, CDR2 SQIVND (reference sequence). Full variable domain (missing parts from reference TRBV19 and TRBJ1-3): DGGITQSPKYLFRKEGQNVTLSCEQNLNHDAMYWYRQDPGQGLRLIYYSQIVNDFQKGDIAEGYSVSREKKESFPLTVTSAQKNPTAFYLCASSIDGQGSGNTIYFGEGSWLTVV.

In nucleotides, the CDR3 is TGCGCCAGCAGCTTGGCTGGGACCCAAGAGACCCAGTACTTC. Translation gives CASSLAGTQETQYF. This sequence joins TRBV5-1 and TRBJ2-5, with D perhaps being TRBD1 or TRBD2 (5 bases each). The length of the CDR3 is 14 residues. Germline V CDR1 and CDR2: SGHRS, YFSETQ. Trimming took 0 bases from V and 1 from J, leaving 7 bases between them.

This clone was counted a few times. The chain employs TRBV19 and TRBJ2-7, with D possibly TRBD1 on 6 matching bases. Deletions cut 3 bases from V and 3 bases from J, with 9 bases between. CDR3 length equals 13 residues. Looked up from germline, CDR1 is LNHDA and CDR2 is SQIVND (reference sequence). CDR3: CASSIEGGYEQYF. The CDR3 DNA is TGTGCCAGTAGTATTGAAGGGGGCTACGAGCAGTACTTC.

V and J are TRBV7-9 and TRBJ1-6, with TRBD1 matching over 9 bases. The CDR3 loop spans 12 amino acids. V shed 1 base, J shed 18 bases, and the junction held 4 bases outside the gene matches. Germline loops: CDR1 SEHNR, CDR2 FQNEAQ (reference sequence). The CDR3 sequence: CASSLEGTGYHF. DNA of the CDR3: TGTGCCAGCAGCTTAGAGGGGACAGGGTACCACTTT.

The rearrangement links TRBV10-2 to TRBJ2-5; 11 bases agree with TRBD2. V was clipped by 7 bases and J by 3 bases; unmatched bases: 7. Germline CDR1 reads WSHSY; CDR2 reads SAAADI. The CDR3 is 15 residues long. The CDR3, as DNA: TGCGCCAGCATGCAACTAGCGGGGGTAGAAGAGACCCAGTACTTC. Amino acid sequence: CASMQLAGVEETQYF.

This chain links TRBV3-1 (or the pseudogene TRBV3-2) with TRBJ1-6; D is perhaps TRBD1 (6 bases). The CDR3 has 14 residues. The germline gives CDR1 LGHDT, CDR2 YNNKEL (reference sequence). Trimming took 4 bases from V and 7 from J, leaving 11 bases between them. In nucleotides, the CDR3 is TGTGCCAGCAGCCTTGGGGGGGCGAATTCACCCCTCCACTTT. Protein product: CASSLGGANSPLHF.

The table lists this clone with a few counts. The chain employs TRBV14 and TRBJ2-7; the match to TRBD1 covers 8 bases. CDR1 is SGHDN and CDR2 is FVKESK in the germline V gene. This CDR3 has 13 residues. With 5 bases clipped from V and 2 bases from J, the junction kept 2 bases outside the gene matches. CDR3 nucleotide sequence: TGTGCCAGCAGCTGGGACAGGACCTACGAGCAGTACTTC. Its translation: CASSWDRTYEQYF. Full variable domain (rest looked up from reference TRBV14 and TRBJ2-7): EAGVTQFPSHSVIEKGQTVTLRCDPISGHDNLYWYRRVMGKEIKFLLHFVKESKQDESGMPNNRFLAERTGGTYSTLKVQPAELEDSGVYFCASSWDRTYEQYFGPGTRLTVT.

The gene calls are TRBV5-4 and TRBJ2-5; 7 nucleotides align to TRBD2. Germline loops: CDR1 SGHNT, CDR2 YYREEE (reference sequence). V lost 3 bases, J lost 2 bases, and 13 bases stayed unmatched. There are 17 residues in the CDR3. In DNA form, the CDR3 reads TGTGCCAGCAGCTCGGGAGGTTGGGGTGTGGGGCAAGAGACCCAGTACTTC. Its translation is CASSSGGWGVGQETQYF.

The CDR3 region is CASSLVKGSNEKLFF. In DNA form, the CDR3 reads TGTGCCAGCAGCTTAGTCAAGGGGTCTAATGAAAAACTGTTTTTT. The genes are TRBV7-9 and TRBJ1-4; weak D call: TRBD1 (5 bases). CDR1 and CDR2 from the germline V gene are SEHNR and FQNEAQ (reference sequence). The CDR3 extends over 15 amino acids. V gave up 1 base and J gave up 3 bases, with 9 bases separating them.

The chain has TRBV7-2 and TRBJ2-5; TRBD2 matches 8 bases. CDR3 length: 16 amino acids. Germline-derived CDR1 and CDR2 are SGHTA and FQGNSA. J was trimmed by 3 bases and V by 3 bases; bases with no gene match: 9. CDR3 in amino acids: CASSLGSAGAKETQYF. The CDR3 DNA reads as TGTGCCAGCAGCTTGGGTTCAGCGGGGGCTAAAGAGACCCAGTACTTC. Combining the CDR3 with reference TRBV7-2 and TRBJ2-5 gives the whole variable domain GAGVSQSPSNKVTEKGKDVELRCDPISGHTALYWYRQSLGQGLEFLIYFQGNSAPDKSGLPSDRFSAERTGGSVSTLTIQRTQQEDSAVYLCASSLGSAGAKETQYFGPGTRLLVL.